What follows are 13 T cell receptor beta chains derived from one specimen sequenced in a study of blood T cell repertoires in COVID-19. The repertoire was sequenced with immunoSEQ multiplex PCR; TCRdb's copy has only in-frame clones and lacks some. The top ten clones hold roughly a fifth of a sample with 150,000 to 200,000 clones, around four fifths of them seen once. The specimen was peripheral blood. The receptors derive from a woman older than 75 with acute or convalescent COVID-19.

Only one count was recorded for this clone. The rearrangement joins TRBV2 to TRBJ1-2; 9 positions match TRBD1. The V gene's germline CDR1 is SNHLY and CDR2 FYNNEI. Trimming at V came to 4 bases and at J to 7 bases, leaving 4 bases not matched to a gene. The CDR3 runs 13 residues. The CDR3 sequence is CASSVGTGSGYTF. CDR3 bases: TGTGCCAGCAGTGTCGGGACAGGGAGTGGCTACACCTTC.

The J gene is TRBJ1-5, the V gene TRBV27; D gene unclear. The germline gives CDR1 MNHEY, CDR2 SMNVEV (reference sequence). Deletions cut 3 bases from V and 4 bases from J, with 7 bases between. The CDR3 has 13 amino acids. DNA of the CDR3: TGTGCCAGCAGTTTTACGGGGAATCAGCCCCAGCATTTT. This translates into CASSFTGNQPQHF.

There are a few counts of this clone. The J gene is TRBJ2-7, the V gene TRBV5-1; D is perhaps TRBD2 (6 bases). V lost 1 base and J lost 0, with 23 bases in between. Germline assignment: CDR1 SGHRS and CDR2 YFSETQ. This CDR3 spans 19 amino acids. The CDR3 DNA sequence: TGCGCCAGCAGCTTGTCCCCGTGGGGAGGCGTAAAGAGCTCCTACGAGCAGTACTTC. Its protein is CASSLSPWGGVKSSYEQYF.

Written as DNA, the CDR3 is TGTGCCAGCAGAACCTTGACAGGGGGCTTAGTAGGGATGTTTTTT. This gives the protein CASRTLTGGLVGMFF. V gene TRBV28 combines with J gene TRBJ1-4; 10 nucleotides match TRBD1. The germline CDR1 and CDR2 sequences are MDHEN and SYDVKM. The CDR3 sequence is 15 residues long. The J segment lost 15 bases and the V segment lost 6 bases, leaving 16 bases of the junction unmatched.

About this clone: Additional DNA sequences in this sample encode the identical CDR3. The chain uses TRBV19 and TRBJ1-1; D is perhaps TRBD1 (6 bases). This CDR3 is 14 amino acids long. Germline lookup yields CDR1 LNHDA and CDR2 SQIVND (reference sequence). V lost 5 bases, J lost 1 base, and 11 bases lay in between. CDR3 region: CASSRQGRNTEAFF. In nucleotides, the CDR3 is TGTGCCAGTAGTCGGCAGGGGAGGAACACTGAAGCTTTCTTT.

This clone turned up a few times. V usage is TRBV28 and J usage is TRBJ1-1; D gene ambiguous. The CDR3 spans 19 residues. The germline gives CDR1 MDHEN, CDR2 SYDVKM. Trimming removed 6 bases at V and 11 bases at J, with 37 bases between. DNA for the CDR3: TGTGCCAGCAGAATAATTTCCCAAGACTCAGGAGGATTACAATGGGAGGCTTTCTTT. It yields the protein CASRIISQDSGGLQWEAFF.

V usage is TRBV24-1 and J usage is TRBJ2-3; maybe TRBD2 (5 bases). Trimming took off 7 bases at V and 4 bases at J, with 20 bases between the two ends. Germline V gives CDR1 KGHDR, CDR2 SFDVKD. This CDR3 comprises 16 residues. The CDR3 sequence is CATSTSTRAGADTQYF. In DNA form, the CDR3 reads TGTGCCACCAGCACCAGTACGAGGGCCGGAGCAGATACGCAGTATTTT.

This rearrangement joins TRBV6-2 or TRBV6-3 to TRBJ1-1; no clear D. Germline CDR1 reads MNHEY; CDR2 reads SVGEGT. The V gene lost 2 bases and the J gene lost 3 bases, with 13 bases spanning the gap. This CDR3 has 15 amino acids. For the CDR3, the DNA is TGTGCCAGCAGTTACCCGGCGGAGGGAGACACTGAAGCTTTCTTT. Residues: CASSYPAEGDTEAFF.

The chain joins TRBV21-1 to TRBJ1-2; TRBD1 was called by the table and not checked on the DNA. TRBV21-1 is listed as a pseudogene. The CDR3 consists of 14 residues. As DNA, the CDR3 is TGTGCCAGCAGCGCCCACAGGGATAACTATGGCTACACCTTC. Protein product: CASSAHRDNYGYTF.

This chain joins TRBV5-4 and TRBJ1-2, with D tentatively TRBD1 (5 bases). The germline V gene has CDR1 SGHNT and CDR2 YYREEE (reference sequence). The CDR3 sequence is 13 residues long. Trimming pared 5 bases from V and 4 bases from J, leaving 12 bases between. The CDR3 DNA reads TGTGCCAGCAGTTCTGGGGGGACCTATGGCTACACCTTC. Encoded protein: CASSSGGTYGYTF.

In this sample, this clone turned up many times. The rearrangement joins TRBV2 to TRBJ2-2; D is unclear. This CDR3 spans 15 amino acids. V lost 3 bases, J lost 1 base, and 9 bases lay in between. In germline, CDR1 is SNHLY, CDR2 FYNNEI. The CDR3 DNA reads TGTGCCAGCAGTGAGCTTCACGGGAACACCGGGGAGCTGTTTTTT. This sequence encodes CASSELHGNTGELFF.

V is TRBV10-3 and J is TRBJ1-5; weak D call: TRBD1 (6 bases). From germline, CDR1 is ENHRY and CDR2 SYGVKD. The V end lost 2 bases, the J end lost 9 bases, and 11 bases lay between the germline ends. This CDR3 contains 13 residues. The CDR3 protein is CAISEDRPRPQHF. CDR3 in DNA: TGTGCCATCAGTGAGGACAGGCCTCGGCCCCAGCATTTT.

The chain is built from TRBV6-5 and TRBJ2-7, with 9 bases matching TRBD2. The germline gives CDR1 MNHEY, CDR2 SVGAGI. This CDR3 spans 15 amino acids. V was pared by 6 bases and J by 5 bases, with 11 bases of the junction left unmatched. The DNA for the CDR3 is TGTGCCAGCAGCCCCGTTGGGGCGGGGGGGAACGAGCAGTACTTC. Encoded protein: CASSPVGAGGNEQYF.